This entry features one T cell receptor (beta chain) sequence. This specimen belongs to a study of blood T cell repertoires in COVID-19. This CDR3 is 13 amino acids long. Between the trimmed V and J ends, which lost 0 bases and 7 bases, there was a span of 12 bases. CDR1 and CDR2 from the germline V gene are SQVTM and ANQGSEA. Data came from immunoSEQ multiplex PCR; TCRdb stores just in-frame clones and leaves some out. The repertoire holds over 65,000 clones, around 87% seen once, with more than 0.85% in the top ten. The sequence was collected from a human donor in a cohort sampled during active COVID-19. The chain couples TRBV29-1 to TRBJ1-2, with D unclear. Sequencing was done on a sample of peripheral blood. CDR3 DNA: TGCAGCGTTGAAGATCTCCAGACGGGTGGCTACACCTTC. This codes for CSVEDLQTGGYTF.